This TCR beta chain emerged from a study of blood T cell repertoires in COVID-19. Study in general: The cDNA or gDNA used as material had been derived from T cells, B-cell-depleted T cells, or PBMCs.

Some clones are missing from TCRdb's copy, which holds only in-frame ones; the method was immunoSEQ multiplex PCR. The table shows 50,000 to 65,000 clones, with 70% to 90% occurring only once. V was cut by 2 bases and J by 4 bases, with 8 bases left in between. CDR3 size: 13 residues. Per germline, CDR1 SNHLY and CDR2 FYNNEI. The sequence was obtained from a man between 65 and 79 years old with acute or convalescent COVID-19. The chain uses TRBV2 and TRBJ2-5; D ambiguous. The specimen sequenced was peripheral blood. The CDR3 loop reads CASSESLGETQYF. The CDR3 DNA sequence: TGTGCCAGCAGTGAAAGCCTTGGAGAGACCCAGTACTTC.